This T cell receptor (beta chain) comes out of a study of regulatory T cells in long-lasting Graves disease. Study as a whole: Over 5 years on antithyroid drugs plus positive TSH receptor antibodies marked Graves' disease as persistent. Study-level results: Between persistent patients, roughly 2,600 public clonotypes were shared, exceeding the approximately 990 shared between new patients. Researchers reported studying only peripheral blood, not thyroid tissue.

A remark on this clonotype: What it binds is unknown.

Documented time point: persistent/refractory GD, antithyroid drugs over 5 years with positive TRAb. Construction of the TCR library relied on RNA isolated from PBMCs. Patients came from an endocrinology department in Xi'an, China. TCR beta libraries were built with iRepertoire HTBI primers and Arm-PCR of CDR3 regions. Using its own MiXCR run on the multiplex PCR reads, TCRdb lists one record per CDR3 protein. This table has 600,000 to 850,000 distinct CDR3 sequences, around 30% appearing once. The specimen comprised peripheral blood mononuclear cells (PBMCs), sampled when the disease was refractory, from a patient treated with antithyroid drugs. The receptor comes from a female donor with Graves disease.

DNA for the CDR3: TGCGCCAGCAGATGGGACCCTGCCTCCTACGAGCAGTACTTC. Its protein is CASRWDPASYEQYF. The J gene is TRBJ2-7, the V gene TRBV5-1; D assignment may be TRBD1 or TRBD2 (5 bases each). The V gene's germline CDR1 is SGHRS and CDR2 YFSETQ. Between the trimmed V and J ends, which lost 5 bases and 0 bases, there was a span of 12 bases. The CDR3 extends over 14 amino acids.